The sequence of this T cell receptor (beta chain) was determined in a study of cytomegalovirus exposure and HLA in healthy donors. The CDR3 has 13 residues. CDR1 is LNHDA and CDR2 is SQIVND in the germline V gene (reference sequence). The V and J ends lost 7 bases and 7 bases, in that order; junction bases with no gene match: 7. Study-level points and caveats: Reports indicate that TCR beta sequences accurately predicted the HLA-A and HLA-B alleles of most subjects. Information on immune exposure was restricted to one variable (CMV serostatus). Associated with HLA alleles at 0.05 false discovery rate in a later analysis were approximately 17,000 TCR beta sequences.

As regards this clone: The antigen is not known.

Amplification used 60 Vbeta primers and 13 Jbeta primers. The repertoire was sequenced with immunoSEQ multiplex PCR; TCRdb's copy has only in-frame clones and lacks some. The table has 130,000 or so clones, around 80% seen once. Sequenced: PBMCs. J is TRBJ1-5 and V is TRBV19; TRBD1 agrees at 7 bases. This clonotype was sampled from a man aged 35-49 years in good health and CMV-seronegative. CDR3 protein: CASTRQGLQPQHF. The CDR3 DNA follows: TGTGCCAGTACCAGACAGGGTCTCCAGCCCCAGCATTTT.